The 28 T cell receptor beta chains listed next were all sequenced from one sample in a study of T cells in Graves' hyperthyroidism and ophthalmopathy. The TCR beta CDR3 regions underwent amplification using RNA transcripts as the source. The TCR CDR3 was amplified in a first-round RT-PCR using the HTBI primer set. Each CDR3 protein is one row after TCRdb ran MiXCR on the multiplex PCR reads. The sample carries approximately 400,000 distinct CDR3 sequences, more than 15% recorded once. Sample: blood. Source of these receptors: a woman aged 18 to 35 with Graves' hyperthyroidism that later progressed to Graves' ophthalmopathy.

With respect to this clonotype: Since a much larger clone is just one base distant, this may be a read error. The chain recombines TRBV28 with TRBJ2-7, with TRBD1 matching over 10 bases. CDR1 is MDHEN and CDR2 is SYDVKM in the germline V gene. The CDR3 totals 14 residues. The V and J ends lost 7 bases and 3 bases, in that order; junction bases with no gene match: 6. This chain's CDR3 is CASNSRTGGYEQYF. CDR3 DNA sequence: TGTGCCAGCAATTCCCGGACAGGGGGCTACGAGCAGTACTTC. The variable domain in full, completed from reference TRBV28 and TRBJ2-7, reads DVKVTQSSRYLVKRTGEKVFLECVQDMDHENMFWYRQDPGLGLRLIYFSYDVKMKEKGDIPEGYSVSREKKERFSLILESASTNQTSMYLCASNSRTGGYEQYFGPGTRLTVT.

In this sample, this clonotype turned up many times. The rearrangement joins TRBV20-1 to TRBJ1-1; 7 nucleotides match TRBD1. The CDR3 runs 13 residues. Unmatched junction bases numbered 4, after V lost 2 bases and J lost 4 bases. Germline V gene sequence: CDR1 DFQATT, CDR2 SNEGSKA (reference sequence). As DNA, the CDR3 is TGCAGTGCTAGATCAGGGGGGATCACTGAAGCTTTCTTT. This codes for CSARSGGITEAFF.

This clonotype was recorded at least ten times. The rearrangement links TRBV29-1 to TRBJ2-3; weak D call: TRBD2 (5 bases). This CDR3 has 14 residues. V lost 3 bases and J lost 1, with 11 bases in between. The germline V gene has CDR1 SQVTM and CDR2 ANQGSEA. The CDR3 DNA follows: TGCAGCGTTGAGGCGGGCTGGGGCACAGATACGCAGTATTTT. Protein: CSVEAGWGTDTQYF.

This clonotype was found many times. The chain carries TRBV12-3 or TRBV12-4 and TRBJ2-1; 8 bases are shared with TRBD2. With 11 bases clipped from V and 4 bases from J, the junction kept 10 bases outside the gene matches. The length of the CDR3 is 14 residues. As DNA, the CDR3 is TGTGCCTCAGGCGGGAGGTGGGAGTACAATGAGCAGTTCTTC. Translating it yields CASGGRWEYNEQFF.

This clonotype has just a few counts. The chain uses TRBV27 and TRBJ2-2; D uncertain. The length of the CDR3 is 14 residues. CDR1 and CDR2 (germline): MNHEY, SMNVEV (reference sequence). V shed 3 bases and J shed 4 bases, with 9 bases lying between them. The CDR3 spells CASSLFGPTGELFF. The CDR3 region has the DNA TGTGCCAGCAGTTTGTTCGGACCCACCGGGGAGCTGTTTTTT.

This clonotype has only a few counts. V gene TRBV5-1 combines with J gene TRBJ2-3; 8 bases agree with TRBD2. V lost 3 bases to trimming and J lost 1 base; unmatched junction nucleotides: 4. Germline assignment: CDR1 SGHRS and CDR2 YFSETQ. The CDR3 sequence is 15 residues long. CDR3 protein: CASSSGLVGTDTQYF. CDR3 in DNA: TGCGCCAGCAGCTCGGGACTAGTTGGCACAGATACGCAGTATTTT.

This clonotype was seen at least ten times. The chain joins TRBV29-1 to TRBJ2-7; TRBD2 matches at 7 bases. The CDR3 is 14 residues long. Germline CDR1 and CDR2: SQVTM and ANQGSEA. V trimming: 3 bases; J trimming: 2 bases; junction bases outside the gene matches: 7. CDR3 nucleotide sequence: TGCAGCGTTGAGAAGCGGGGAATAACCTACGAGCAGTACTTC. Translation: CSVEKRGITYEQYF.

The rearrangement joins TRBV19 to TRBJ2-3, with D possibly being TRBD1 (7 bases). V was pared by 4 bases and J by 2 bases, with 16 bases between. Germline CDR1 LNHDA, CDR2 SQIVND (reference sequence). CDR3 length: 16 amino acids. The CDR3 here is CASSKLRDSDTDTQYF. The CDR3 DNA reads as TGTGCCAGTAGTAAACTGCGGGACAGCGACACAGATACGCAGTATTTT. The full variable domain, in which reference TRBV19 and TRBJ2-3 provide the parts outside the CDR3, is DGGITQSPKYLFRKEGQNVTLSCEQNLNHDAMYWYRQDPGQGLRLIYYSQIVNDFQKGDIAEGYSVSREKKESFPLTVTSAQKNPTAFYLCASSKLRDSDTDTQYFGPGTRLTVL.

Many counts were recorded for this clonotype. J is TRBJ2-7 and V is TRBV7-9; 7 positions match TRBD1. Per germline, CDR1 SEHNR and CDR2 FQNEAQ (reference sequence). Unmatched junction bases numbered 7, after V lost 4 bases and J lost 1 base. This CDR3 spans 15 amino acids. DNA for the CDR3: TGTGCCAGCAGCTCCCCGGGACAGATTTCCTACGAGCAGTACTTC. Protein product: CASSSPGQISYEQYF. The variable domain in full, completed from reference TRBV7-9 and TRBJ2-7, reads DTGVSQNPRHKITKRGQNVTFRCDPISEHNRLYWYRQTLGQGPEFLTYFQNEAQLEKSRLLSDRFSAERPKGSFSTLEIQRTEQGDSAMYLCASSSPGQISYEQYFGPGTRLTVT.

This clonotype was detected ten times or more. This sequence joins TRBV18 and TRBJ2-7; D is undetermined. V dropped 8 bases and J dropped 0 bases, with 5 bases sitting between them. Germline lookup yields CDR1 KGHSH and CDR2 LQKENI. There are 11 residues in the CDR3. CDR3 nucleotide sequence: TGTGCCAGCGCCTCCTCCTACGAGCAGTACTTC. Protein sequence: CASASSYEQYF.

The chain joins TRBV30 to TRBJ2-7; a possible D gene is TRBD2 (5 bases). The V end lost 2 bases, the J end lost 7 bases, and 15 bases lay between the germline ends. The CDR3 is 13 amino acids. Germline CDR1 GTSNPN, CDR2 SVGIG (reference sequence). CDR3 sequence: CAWSPSFFGEQYF. CDR3 in DNA: TGTGCCTGGAGTCCTAGCTTTTTCGGTGAGCAGTACTTC.

This clonotype turned up a few times. V gene TRBV12-3 or TRBV12-4 combines with J gene TRBJ2-1, with D perhaps being TRBD1 or TRBD2 (5 bases each). The CDR3 runs 12 residues. Trimming stripped 5 bases from V and 10 bases from J, with 12 bases between. The CDR3 reads CASSLEGWEQFF. Here the CDR3 DNA reads TGTGCCAGCAGTCTAGAGGGGTGGGAGCAGTTCTTC.

This clonotype was counted ten times or more. The rearrangement uses TRBV10-3 and TRBJ2-3; 8 nucleotides line up with TRBD2. Germline CDR1 ENHRY, CDR2 SYGVKD. The J segment lost 3 bases and the V segment lost 7 bases, leaving 9 bases of the junction unmatched. This CDR3 has 15 residues. The CDR3: CAINLAGDLTDTQYF. In DNA form, the CDR3 reads TGTGCCATCAACCTAGCGGGTGATCTTACAGATACGCAGTATTTT.

The chain employs TRBV6-2 or TRBV6-3 and TRBJ2-3, with D perhaps matching TRBD1 (5 bases). CDR1 and CDR2 from the germline V gene are MNHEY and SVGEGT. The CDR3 is made up of 15 amino acids. Trimming shortened V by 0 bases and J by 6 bases, and 13 bases separated the two germline ends. CDR3 in amino acids: CASSYSQGIADTQYF. CDR3 nucleotide sequence: TGTGCCAGCAGTTACTCCCAGGGCATTGCTGATACGCAGTATTTT.

This clonotype was seen many times. The chain has TRBV27 and TRBJ2-5; 9 bases match TRBD1. Trimming took 4 bases from V and 5 from J; bases not matched to a gene: 8. The length of the CDR3 is 15 residues. Per the germline V gene, CDR1 is MNHEY and CDR2 is SMNVEV (reference sequence). CDR3: CASSSGQGVWETQYF. The CDR3 nucleotides are TGTGCCAGCAGTTCGGGACAGGGTGTGTGGGAGACCCAGTACTTC.

This clonotype was recorded many times. The V gene is TRBV7-2, the J gene TRBJ2-7; the D gene is possibly TRBD1 (5 bases). Trimming shortened V by 2 bases and J by 5 bases, and 22 bases separated the two germline ends. Germline CDR1 SGHTA, CDR2 FQGNSA. The CDR3 covers 17 residues. The CDR3 DNA reads as TGTGCCAGCAGCTTAAGGGCCCAAGGGGCTTTTTTGAACGAGCAGTACTTC. Encoded protein: CASSLRAQGAFLNEQYF.

This chain connects TRBV30 to TRBJ2-1; 7 nucleotides line up with TRBD2. CDR1 and CDR2 from the germline V gene are GTSNPN and SVGIG (reference sequence). This CDR3 has 14 amino acids. Losses at the gene ends were 0 bases for V and 9 bases for J; bases not matched to a gene: 8. The CDR3 sequence: CAWSVGEGSSEQFF. The CDR3 DNA reads TGTGCCTGGAGTGTGGGGGAGGGAAGCAGTGAGCAGTTCTTC.

This clonotype was observed at least ten times. The chain carries TRBV28 and TRBJ1-4, with D possibly matching TRBD1 (6 bases). V lost 2 bases and J 3 bases, leaving 13 bases between the germline ends. The CDR3 length is 16 residues. Germline CDR1 MDHEN, CDR2 SYDVKM. Here the CDR3 reads CASSLLSQGSNEKLFF. The DNA of the CDR3 is TGTGCCAGCAGTTTACTATCACAGGGATCTAATGAAAAACTGTTTTTT.

The J gene is TRBJ2-3, the V gene TRBV5-1, with TRBD1 matching over 7 bases. Unmatched junction bases numbered 7, after V lost 4 bases and J lost 5 bases. Germline V gene data show CDR1 as SGHRS and CDR2 as YFSETQ. The CDR3 contains 14 residues. CDR3 nucleotide sequence: TGCGCCAGCAGCATGGGACAGACGAGAGATACGCAGTATTTT. Its protein is CASSMGQTRDTQYF.

The chain has TRBV29-1 and TRBJ2-4; D is uncertain. Germline CDR1 is SQVTM and CDR2 is ANQGSEA. The CDR3 runs 10 residues. V shed 0 bases and J shed 10 bases, with 4 bases lying between them. CDR3 sequence: CSVEDTIQYF. Written as DNA, the CDR3 is TGCAGCGTTGAAGATACAATTCAGTACTTC. Based on the CDR3 plus reference TRBV29-1 and TRBJ2-4, the full variable domain is SAVISQKPSRDICQRGTSLTIQCQVDSQVTMMFWYRQQPGQSLTLIATANQGSEATYESGFVIDKFPISRPNLTFSTLTVSNMSPEDSSIYLCSVEDTIQYFGAGTRLSVL.

This clonotype has ten or more counts. The chain joins TRBV4-1 to TRBJ2-3, with 11 bases aligning to TRBD1. The CDR3 spans 16 residues. Germline assignment: CDR1 MGHRA and CDR2 YSYEKL. V trimming: 3 bases; J trimming: 4 bases; junction bases outside the gene matches: 6. The CDR3: CASSHLGQGASDTQYF. DNA for the CDR3: TGCGCCAGCAGCCACCTCGGACAGGGGGCCTCAGATACGCAGTATTTT.

This clonotype was observed many times. The chain has TRBV3-1 and TRBJ2-7; D tentatively reads TRBD1 or TRBD2 (5 bases each). Germline loops: CDR1 LGHDT, CDR2 YNNKEL (reference sequence). This CDR3 contains 15 residues. Deletions cut 4 bases from V and 1 base from J, with 14 bases between. DNA of the CDR3: TGTGCCAGCAGCCCAACAGGACTTTCTTCCTACGAGCAGTACTTC. Protein: CASSPTGLSSYEQYF.

The V call is TRBV30, the J call TRBJ2-2; 9 bases map to TRBD2. CDR1 GTSNPN and CDR2 SVGIG come from the germline V gene (reference sequence). CDR3 length: 14 residues. After removal of 3 bases from V and 1 base from J, the junction contained 0 bases not matched to a gene. In nucleotides, the CDR3 is TGTGCCTGGAGAGCGGGAGGGAACACCGGGGAGCTGTTTTTT. It is translated as CAWRAGGNTGELFF.

In its sample, this clonotype was seen many times. CDR3: CASNSRDQPQHF. CDR3 DNA sequence: TGTGCCAGCAACTCGCGGGATCAGCCCCAGCATTTT. The chain employs TRBV3-1 and TRBJ1-5; D gene unclear. The germline V and J ends were trimmed by 7 bases and 5 bases, with 9 bases remaining between them. Germline values: CDR1 LGHDT, CDR2 YNNKEL (reference sequence). The CDR3 contains 12 residues.

This clonotype has ten or more counts. The chain is built from TRBV18 and TRBJ1-2; possible D gene TRBD1, 6 bases. With 5 bases removed from V and 3 bases from J, the gap between germline ends came to 10 bases. This CDR3 spans 13 amino acids. Germline CDR1 KGHSH, CDR2 LQKENI. CDR3 DNA sequence: TGTGCCAGCTCAGGCACAGGGCACTATGGCTACACCTTC. Translating it yields CASSGTGHYGYTF.

Notes on this clonotype: A clone one base away is much larger, so this may be a read error. The chain employs TRBV30 and TRBJ1-2, with D uncertain. There are 12 residues in the CDR3. Trimming took off 5 bases at V and 7 bases at J, with 14 bases between the two ends. Germline V gives CDR1 GTSNPN, CDR2 SVGIG (reference sequence). In nucleotides, the CDR3 is TGTGCCTGGTGTTACGGTCTAGGTGGCTACACCTTC. This sequence encodes CAWCYGLGGYTF.

The table lists this clonotype with many counts. This CDR3 reads CASSLSPSGSNEQYF. For the CDR3, the DNA is TGTGCCAGCAGTTTATCCCCTAGCGGGAGCAACGAGCAGTACTTC. V usage is TRBV27 and J usage is TRBJ2-7; 10 bases are a match to TRBD2. The CDR3 has 15 residues. CDR1 is MNHEY, CDR2 SMNVEV, per germline (reference sequence). J was trimmed by 5 bases and V by 0 bases; bases with no gene match: 4.

This clonotype appeared once. J is TRBJ2-3 and V is TRBV5-1; D remains ambiguous. Germline CDR1 is SGHRS and CDR2 is YFSETQ. The CDR3 covers 17 residues. With 0 bases removed from V and 1 base from J, the gap between germline ends came to 15 bases. CDR3 DNA sequence: TGCGCCAGCAGCTTGGTGTCGCGGAGAGCTGGCACAGATACGCAGTATTTT. Amino acids: CASSLVSRRAGTDTQYF.